The rows below give T cell receptor beta chains drawn from one sample of a study of OX40 agonist ivuxolimab in advanced cancers. Profiled with immunoSEQ multiplex PCR; TCRdb holds only in-frame clones, not every one. The sample contains about 45,000 clones, approximately 91% of which appear only once. Here the sequenced sample was CD4+ or CD8+ T cells sorted from blood, taken in a trial of the OX40 agonist ivuxolimab. These receptors all stem from an adult with an advanced solid tumor such as melanoma, head and neck, liver or kidney cancer. Both conserved end residues are part of each CDR3. Fields, in order: D gene, J gene, V gene, CDR3 protein, CDR3 DNA. The D gene is left open where the match is weak.

.,TRBJ2-1,TRBV23-1,CATNLRQSDYNEQFF,TGCGCCACCAATCTAAGGCAGAGCGATTACAATGAGCAGTTCTTC
.,TRBJ2-1,TRBV7-3,CASSFLRLRGGGNEQFF,TGTGCCAGCAGCTTCCTTCGATTGCGAGGTGGCGGCAATGAGCAGTTCTTC
.,TRBJ2-2,TRBV27,CASTWTGRNTGELFF,TGTGCCAGCACATGGACGGGGAGGAACACCGGGGAGCTGTTTTTT
.,TRBJ2-1,TRBV21-1,CASSRTGFNEQFF,TGTGCCAGCAGCAGAACAGGGTTCAATGAGCAGTTCTTC
.,TRBJ1-1,TRBV19,CASRMEGYMNTEAFF,TGTGCCAGTAGGATGGAAGGGTACATGAACACTGAAGCTTTCTTT
.,TRBJ2-1,TRBV11-1,CASSLAGSTADEQFF,TGTGCCAGCAGCTTAGCGGGCTCCACCGCGGATGAGCAGTTCTTC
.,TRBJ2-3,TRBV28,CAIGTEGDTQYF,TGTGCCATCGGAACAGAGGGAGATACGCAGTATTTT
TRBD2,TRBJ2-7,TRBV2,CASTPAGLANSYEQYF,TGTGCCAGCACCCCCGCGGGACTAGCGAACTCCTACGAGCAGTACTTC
TRBD2,TRBJ2-3,TRBV27,CASSFRLATDTQYF,TGTGCCAGCAGTTTCCGACTAGCAACAGATACGCAGTATTTT
.,TRBJ2-3,TRBV9,CASSVGISGTDTQYF,TGTGCCAGCAGCGTTGGGATATCGGGCACAGATACGCAGTATTTT
TRBD1,TRBJ2-1,TRBV7-3,CASSSSSLGGIEQFF,TGTGCCAGCAGCTCGTCCTCGTTAGGGGGCATTGAGCAGTTCTTC
.,TRBJ2-7,TRBV4-2,CASSPLITYEQYF,TGTGCCAGCAGCCCTCTGATCACTTACGAGCAGTACTTC